One T cell receptor beta chain is described in this entry. Antigen: not known. TCRdb called the 5' RACE reads again in MiXCR, with one record for every CDR3 protein. The repertoire holds fewer than 650,000 distinct CDR3 sequences, with approximately 12% as singletons. This specimen belongs to a study of CD8 T cells in ankylosing spondylitis. V was trimmed by 7 bases and J by 7 bases, leaving 7 bases between them. The CDR3 sequence is 11 residues long. Germline V gene sequence: CDR1 MNHNY, CDR2 SVGAGI (reference sequence). General study points: Seemingly characteristic of ankylosing spondylitis blood was a TCR beta motif consisting of about 8 highly homologous variants.

The sequence derives from a male donor with ankylosing spondylitis. The chain links TRBV6-6 to TRBJ2-2; D ambiguous. Sample: blood, either unsorted or a sorted T cell fraction (not recorded which). The CDR3 nucleotides read TGTGCCAGCAAGGCTAGCGGGGAGCTGTTTTTT. Translating it yields CASKASGELFF.